This T cell receptor beta chain is drawn from a study of CD8 T cells in ankylosing spondylitis. A note on this clonotype: Its antigen is as yet unknown.

Germline V gives CDR1 SEHNR, CDR2 FQNEAQ (reference sequence). The V and J ends lost 5 bases and 7 bases respectively, with 5 bases between them. The CDR3 covers 10 residues. As the method for making TCR beta libraries, quantitative 5'-RACE with molecular barcodes was used. One entry per CDR3 protein, called by TCRdb with MiXCR from the 5' RACE reads. The table shows 300,000 to 350,000 distinct CDR3 sequences, with less than 25% occurring only once. General study results and limits: CD8+ by phenotype, disease-linked clones were relatively rare in peripheral blood.

Material for sequencing was blood, either unsorted or a sorted T cell fraction (not recorded which). V is TRBV7-9 and J is TRBJ2-5; no firm D call. The origin of this receptor is a female donor with ankylosing spondylitis or in good health (not recorded which). The CDR3 reads CASSLATQYF. The CDR3 DNA reads as TGTGCCAGCAGCCTCGCGACCCAGTACTTC.